Listed below are T cell receptor beta chains from one sample, sequenced in a study of immune evolution from preneoplasia to lung adenocarcinoma. The protocol was immunoSEQ multiplex PCR, while the TCRdb copy is restricted to in-frame clones and leaves out a portion. Here the sample spans some 3,900 clones, 75% to 85% being singletons. Sequencing used FFPE lung adenocarcinoma in situ tissue. The receptors here all came from a person aged 55-80 years with lung adenocarcinoma. Both conserved end residues are part of each CDR3. A D gene is named only where the DNA matches it firmly. Clone size is given for some rows only: seen once, a few or many times, or a class if the clone is expanded.

d_gene,v_gene,j_gene,abundance,CDR3nt,CDR3aa
TRBD2,TRBV27,TRBJ2-4,-,TGTGCCAGCAGTCCAAGACTAGCGGGGGGGCAGGCCAAAAACATTCAGTACTTC,CASSPRLAGGQAKNIQYF
-,TRBV7-2,TRBJ2-2,-,TGTGCCAGCAGCCGTGACCAGCTAAGCACCGGGGAGCTGTTTTTT,CASSRDQLSTGELFF
TRBD1,TRBV7-8,TRBJ2-5,-,TGTGCCAGCAGCTTACTGGACAGGGGGCATGGAGTAGAGACCCAGTACTTC,CASSLLDRGHGVETQYF
-,TRBV7-2,TRBJ2-1,-,TGTGCCAGCAGCTTTACAGTAGGCTCCTACAATGAGCAGTTCTTC,CASSFTVGSYNEQFF
-,TRBV7-9,TRBJ2-1,-,TGTGCCAGCAGCTTAGAGGGCCCGTGGGAGCAGTTCTTC,CASSLEGPWEQFF
-,TRBV19,TRBJ1-1,once,TGTGCCAGTAGTATTGGACGGCCGAACACTGAAGCTTTCTTT,CASSIGRPNTEAFF
TRBD1,TRBV7-2,TRBJ1-1,-,TGTGCCAGCAGCCCGACCGGGACAGGCGTTTCTGAAGCTTTCTTT,CASSPTGTGVSEAFF
-,TRBV30,TRBJ2-7,-,TGTGCCTGGAGTACGGGGAATGCCTACGAGCAGTACTTC,CAWSTGNAYEQYF
-,TRBV16,TRBJ1-5,-,TGTGCCAGCAGCCGTCCAAGGGGGGGACTGAATCAGCCCCAGCATTTT,CASSRPRGGLNQPQHF
-,TRBV7-9,TRBJ2-1,-,TGTGCCAGCAGCCAACGCATTGAGTGGGAGGACAATGAGCAGTTCTTC,CASSQRIEWEDNEQFF
TRBD2,TRBV9,TRBJ2-3,-,TGTGCCAGCAGCGGTGAGGGACTAAACACAGATACGCAGTATTTT,CASSGEGLNTDTQYF
-,TRBV18,TRBJ2-7,-,TGTGCCAGCTCACTAAACGAAAGGTACGAGCAGTACTTC,CASSLNERYEQYF
TRBD1,TRBV2,TRBJ1-5,large,TGTGCCAGCAGCAGTAACAGGGGAAGCAATCAGCCCCAGCATTTT,CASSSNRGSNQPQHF
TRBD2,TRBV9,TRBJ2-5,-,TGTGCCAGCACCTCCCTCGGGGGGAACAAAGAGACCCAGTACTTC,CASTSLGGNKETQYF
TRBD2,TRBV10-3,TRBJ2-5,-,TGTGCCATCAGTGAGGGGAGACTAGCGGGGACACAAGAGACCCAGTACTTC,CAISEGRLAGTQETQYF
-,TRBV6-6,TRBJ2-7,once,TGTGCCAGCAGGTTCTCGGCCCCCGTTCAGGAGCAGTACTTC,CASRFSAPVQEQYF
-,TRBV27,TRBJ1-5,-,TGTGCCAGCAGTTCAGGGGAGAACAATCAGCCCCAGCATTTT,CASSSGENNQPQHF
TRBD2,TRBV5-1,TRBJ2-7,few,TGCGCCAGCAGCTTGGCGGGGGGGCTGGACAACTACGAGCAGTACTTC,CASSLAGGLDNYEQYF
-,TRBV6-6,TRBJ2-7,few,TGTGCCAGCAGCAACACAGGGAGGACTTACGAGCAGTACTTC,CASSNTGRTYEQYF
-,TRBV4-3,TRBJ2-1,-,TGCGCCAGCAGCAACCTTGACAGATACAATGAGCAGTTCTTC,CASSNLDRYNEQFF
-,TRBV10-3,TRBJ2-3,-,TGTGCCATCAGTAAGGTTTTCCAGGGGACAGATACGCAGTATTTT,CAISKVFQGTDTQYF
-,TRBV6-5,TRBJ2-2,-,TGTGCCAGCAGACCGGGGGGCCCCGACACCGGGGAGCTGTTTTTT,CASRPGGPDTGELFF
TRBD1,TRBV6-5,TRBJ1-2,large,TGTGCCAGCAGTTACCACAGGGACAGTATGCTTGGCTACACCTTC,CASSYHRDSMLGYTF
-,TRBV6-8,TRBJ2-1,-,TGTGCCAGCGGAAACTGGGATCAGGGACGGGTTGACAATGAGCAGTTCTTC,CASGNWDQGRVDNEQFF
-,TRBV11-2,TRBJ2-2,-,TGTGCCAGCAGCTCCTCTAGCTCTTATATCGTAACCGGGGAGCTGTTTTTT,CASSSSSSYIVTGELFF
-,TRBV10-3,TRBJ2-7,-,TGTGCCATCAGTGAGTCAACCCAAGCCTACGAGCAGTACTTC,CAISESTQAYEQYF
-,TRBV5-1,TRBJ1-1,-,TGCGCCAGCAGCTTGGAGGTGAGGAACACTGAAGCTTTCTTT,CASSLEVRNTEAFF
TRBD1,TRBV7-8,TRBJ2-2,once,TGTGCCAGCAGCCACGGGACAGGGACCACCGGGGAGCTGTTTTTT,CASSHGTGTTGELFF
-,TRBV19,TRBJ1-5,once,TGTGCCAGTAGTATAATTGCCCAGCAGCCCCAGCATTTT,CASSIIAQQPQHF
-,TRBV15,TRBJ2-1,-,TGTGCCACCAGCAGAGGACCGGGACCCATAGACGATGAGCAGTTCTTC,CATSRGPGPIDDEQFF
-,TRBV5-1,TRBJ1-1,-,TGCGCCAGCAAAGAGAGGAACGGCCCTGAAGCTTTCTTT,CASKERNGPEAFF
-,TRBV27,TRBJ2-7,few,TGTGCCAGCAGTCACGAGTATCCAACACTCTACGAGCAGTACTTC,CASSHEYPTLYEQYF
-,TRBV7-9,TRBJ2-1,-,TGTGCCAGCAGCTTAAGTTCCGGGGAGGTCGTGGGCTCCTACAATGAGCAGTTCTTC,CASSLSSGEVVGSYNEQFF
TRBD1,TRBV28,TRBJ1-2,-,TGTGCCAGCAGTTTCGGGTCCCCAGGGGGCCGGGGCTACACCTTC,CASSFGSPGGRGYTF
TRBD1,TRBV18,TRBJ2-7,-,TGTGCCAGCTCACCTGGGACAGGGGACATCTCCTACGAGCAGTACTTC,CASSPGTGDISYEQYF
TRBD1,TRBV4-3,TRBJ2-5,once,TGCGCCAGCAGCCCTGGCGAAGGGGGCGCAGGGACCCAGTACTTC,CASSPGEGGAGTQYF
TRBD1,TRBV6-1,TRBJ1-2,-,TGTGCCAGCAGTGAGGGCAGGGGGCCTGGCTACACCTTC,CASSEGRGPGYTF
-,TRBV12-5,TRBJ2-3,-,TGTGCTAGTGGTAAAGGACAAAGCACAGATACTCAGTATTTT,CASGKGQSTDTQYF
TRBD1,TRBV19,TRBJ2-3,-,TGTGCCAGTAGAAGTACAGGGGGCGGCACAGATACGCAGTATTTT,CASRSTGGGTDTQYF
TRBD1,TRBV29-1,TRBJ2-2,-,TGCAGCGTAACCGGGACAGGGACCGGGGAGCTGTTTTTT,CSVTGTGTGELFF
TRBD2,TRBV25-1,TRBJ2-1,-,TGTGCCAGCAGTGCCACGACTAGCCTACCTGGGAGTGAGCAGTTCTTC,CASSATTSLPGSEQFF
-,TRBV28,TRBJ1-2,few,TGTGCCAGCAAGTTTCGACAGGAACTCTATGGCTACACCTTC,CASKFRQELYGYTF
-,TRBV9,TRBJ2-2,-,TGTGCCAGCAGCGTTGACGGGAACACCGGGGAGCTGTTTTTT,CASSVDGNTGELFF
-,TRBV7-9,TRBJ1-3,-,TGTGCCGGTGACAGGAGGGTCAGTGGAAACACCATATATTTT,CAGDRRVSGNTIYF
TRBD1,TRBV28,TRBJ2-7,-,TGTGCCAGCAGTCGACAGGGGGCATCCTACGAGCAGTACTTC,CASSRQGASYEQYF
-,TRBV27,TRBJ2-7,once,TGTGCCAGCAGTTTATCTGGCTCCTACGAGCAGTACTTC,CASSLSGSYEQYF
-,TRBV18,TRBJ1-3,-,TGTGCCAGCTCGCTCCGGGCCCCCAGGGGCTCTGGAAACACCATATATTTT,CASSLRAPRGSGNTIYF
-,TRBV6-1,TRBJ2-3,-,TGTGCCAGCAGTGAAGCTGAGAACACAGATACGCAGTATTTT,CASSEAENTDTQYF
-,TRBV4-2,TRBJ1-2,-,TGTGCCAGCAGCCAAGATCTTGCGGTCCCCTCTGGCTACACCTTC,CASSQDLAVPSGYTF